This paragraph covers one TCR beta chain sequence. PCR primers comprised 60 Vbeta and 13 Jbeta primers. The table came from immunoSEQ multiplex PCR; TCRdb's copy has only in-frame clones and leaves some out. The sample contains roughly 160,000 clones, roughly 80% of which appear only once. This entry is derived from a study of cytomegalovirus exposure and HLA in healthy donors. The ends were cut back, 5 bases at V and 8 bases at J, with 21 bases in the middle. CDR3 size: 15 residues. CDR1 MNHEY and CDR2 SVGAGI come from the germline V gene. Sequencing used PBMCs. The sequence came from a male donor in good health and CMV-seropositive. V gene TRBV6-5 combines with J gene TRBJ1-2, with TRBD1 as a possible D gene (6 bases). This chain's CDR3 is CASSPLGDTWDGYTF. As DNA, the CDR3 is TGTGCCAGCAGTCCCTTGGGGGACACCTGGGACGGCTACACCTTC.